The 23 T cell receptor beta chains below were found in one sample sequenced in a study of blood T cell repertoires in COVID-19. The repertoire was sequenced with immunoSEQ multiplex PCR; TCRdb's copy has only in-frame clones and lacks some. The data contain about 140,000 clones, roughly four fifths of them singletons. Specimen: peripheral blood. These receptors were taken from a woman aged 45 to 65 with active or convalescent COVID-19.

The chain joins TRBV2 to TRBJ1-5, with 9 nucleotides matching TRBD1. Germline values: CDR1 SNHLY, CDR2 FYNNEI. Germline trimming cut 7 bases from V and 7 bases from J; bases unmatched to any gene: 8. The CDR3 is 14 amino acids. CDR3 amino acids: CASTEDRGMQPQHF. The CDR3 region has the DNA TGTGCCAGCACCGAGGACAGGGGAATGCAGCCCCAGCATTTT.

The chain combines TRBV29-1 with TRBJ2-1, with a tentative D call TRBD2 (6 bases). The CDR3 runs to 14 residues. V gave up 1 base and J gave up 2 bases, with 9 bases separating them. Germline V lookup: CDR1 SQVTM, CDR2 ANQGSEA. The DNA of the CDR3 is TGCAGCGTTGAAGGGAGGGTCGCCTACAATGAGCAGTTCTTC. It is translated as CSVEGRVAYNEQFF.

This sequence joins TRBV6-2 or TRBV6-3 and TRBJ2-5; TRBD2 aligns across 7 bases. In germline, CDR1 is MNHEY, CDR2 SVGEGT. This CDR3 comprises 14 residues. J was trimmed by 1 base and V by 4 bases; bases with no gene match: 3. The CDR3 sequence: CASSLGGFQETQYF. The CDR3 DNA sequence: TGTGCCAGCAGTTTGGGGGGGTTCCAAGAGACCCAGTACTTC.

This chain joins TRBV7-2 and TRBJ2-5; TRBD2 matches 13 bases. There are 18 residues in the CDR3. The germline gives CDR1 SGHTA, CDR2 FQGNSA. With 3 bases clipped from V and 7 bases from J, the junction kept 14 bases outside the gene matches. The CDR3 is CASSLITSGGASKGTQYF. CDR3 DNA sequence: TGTGCCAGCAGCTTGATCACTAGCGGGGGGGCGTCCAAGGGGACCCAGTACTTC. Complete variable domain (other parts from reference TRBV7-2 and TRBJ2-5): GAGVSQSPSNKVTEKGKDVELRCDPISGHTALYWYRQSLGQGLEFLIYFQGNSAPDKSGLPSDRFSAERTGGSVSTLTIQRTQQEDSAVYLCASSLITSGGASKGTQYFGPGTRLLVL.

CDR3 DNA: TGTGCCAGCAGTGGCACGGAGAGATACGAGCAGTACTTC. Its protein is CASSGTERYEQYF. The V gene is TRBV6-2 or TRBV6-3, the J gene TRBJ2-7, with D unresolved. This CDR3 is built from 13 residues. The germline gives CDR1 MNHEY, CDR2 SVGEGT. With 5 bases removed from V and 4 bases from J, the gap between germline ends came to 12 bases.

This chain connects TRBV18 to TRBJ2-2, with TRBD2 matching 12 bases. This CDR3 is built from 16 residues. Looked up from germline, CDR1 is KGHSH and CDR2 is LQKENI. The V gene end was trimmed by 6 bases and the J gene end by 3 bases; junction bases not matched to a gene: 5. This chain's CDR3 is CASSSTSGGYTGELFF. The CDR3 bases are TGTGCCAGCTCCTCGACTAGCGGGGGTTACACCGGGGAGCTGTTTTTT.

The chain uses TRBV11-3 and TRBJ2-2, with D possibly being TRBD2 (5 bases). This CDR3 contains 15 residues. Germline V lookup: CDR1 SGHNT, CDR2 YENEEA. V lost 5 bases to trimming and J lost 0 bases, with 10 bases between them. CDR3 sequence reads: CASSPGLANTGELFF. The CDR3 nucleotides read TGTGCCAGCAGCCCCGGACTCGCGAACACCGGGGAGCTGTTTTTT.

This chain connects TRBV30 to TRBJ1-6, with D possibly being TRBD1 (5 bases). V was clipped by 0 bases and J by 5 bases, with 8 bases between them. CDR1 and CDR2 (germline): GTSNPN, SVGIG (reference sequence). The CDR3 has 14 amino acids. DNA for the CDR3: TGTGCCTGGAGTGTTGTGACAGATAATTCACCCCTCCACTTT. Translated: CAWSVVTDNSPLHF.

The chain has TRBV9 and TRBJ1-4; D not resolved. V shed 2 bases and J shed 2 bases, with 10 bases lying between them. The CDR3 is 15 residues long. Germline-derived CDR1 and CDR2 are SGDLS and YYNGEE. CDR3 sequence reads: CASSVSGGTNEKLFF. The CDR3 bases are TGTGCCAGCAGCGTGTCGGGAGGGACTAATGAAAAACTGTTTTTT.

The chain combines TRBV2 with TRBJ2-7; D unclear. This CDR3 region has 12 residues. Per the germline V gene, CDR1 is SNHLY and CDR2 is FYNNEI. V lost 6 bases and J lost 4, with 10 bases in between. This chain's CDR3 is CASSLTGYEQYF. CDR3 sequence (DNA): TGTGCCAGCAGCCTGACTGGGTACGAGCAGTACTTC.

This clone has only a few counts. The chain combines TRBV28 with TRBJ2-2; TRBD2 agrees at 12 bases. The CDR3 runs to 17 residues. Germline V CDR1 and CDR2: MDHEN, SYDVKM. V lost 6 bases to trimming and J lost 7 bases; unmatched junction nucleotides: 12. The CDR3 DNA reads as TGTGCCAGCAGCCCCTTGACTAGCGGGAGAATTGACGGGGAGCTGTTTTTT. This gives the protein CASSPLTSGRIDGELFF.

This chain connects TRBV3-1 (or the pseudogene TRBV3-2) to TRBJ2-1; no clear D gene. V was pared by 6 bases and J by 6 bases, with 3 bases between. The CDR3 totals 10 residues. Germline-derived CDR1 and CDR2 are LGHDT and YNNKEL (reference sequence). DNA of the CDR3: TGTGCCAGCAGTCTCAATGAGCAGTTCTTC. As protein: CASSLNEQFF.

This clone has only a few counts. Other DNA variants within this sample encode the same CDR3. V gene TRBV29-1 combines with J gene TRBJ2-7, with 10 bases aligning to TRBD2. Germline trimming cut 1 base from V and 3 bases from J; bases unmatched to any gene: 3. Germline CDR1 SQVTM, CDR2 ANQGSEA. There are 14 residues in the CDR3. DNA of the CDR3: TGCAGCGTTGAAGGAGCGGGAGGGATCTACGAGCAGTACTTC. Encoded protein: CSVEGAGGIYEQYF.

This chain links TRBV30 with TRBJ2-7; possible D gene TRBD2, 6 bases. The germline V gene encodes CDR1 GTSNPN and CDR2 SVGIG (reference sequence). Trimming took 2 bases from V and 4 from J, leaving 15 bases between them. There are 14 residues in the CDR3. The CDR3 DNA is TGTGCCTGGAGTCTAGGGAGGTTGGGATACGAGCAGTACTTC. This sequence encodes CAWSLGRLGYEQYF.

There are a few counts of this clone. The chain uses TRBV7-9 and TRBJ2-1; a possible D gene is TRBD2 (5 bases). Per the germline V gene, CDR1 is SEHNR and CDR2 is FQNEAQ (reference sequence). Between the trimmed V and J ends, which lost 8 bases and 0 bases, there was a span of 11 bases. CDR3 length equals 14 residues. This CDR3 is CASGLAASYNEQFF. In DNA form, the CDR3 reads TGTGCCAGCGGGCTAGCAGCCTCCTACAATGAGCAGTTCTTC.

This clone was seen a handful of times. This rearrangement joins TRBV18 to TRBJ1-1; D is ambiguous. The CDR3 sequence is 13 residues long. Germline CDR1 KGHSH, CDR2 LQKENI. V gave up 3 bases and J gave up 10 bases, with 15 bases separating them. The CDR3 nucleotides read TGTGCCAGCTCACCTTCTGAGGGTTGGGGAGCTTTCTTT. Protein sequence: CASSPSEGWGAFF.

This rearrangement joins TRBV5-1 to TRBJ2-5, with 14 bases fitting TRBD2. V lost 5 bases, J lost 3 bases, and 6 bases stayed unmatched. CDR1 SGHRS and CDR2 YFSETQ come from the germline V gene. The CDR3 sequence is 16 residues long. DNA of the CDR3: TGCGCCAGCAGTTCCCCGGGACTAGCGGGAGAAGAGACCCAGTACTTC. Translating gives CASSSPGLAGEETQYF. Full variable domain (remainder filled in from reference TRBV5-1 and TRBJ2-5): KAGVTQTPRYLIKTRGQQVTLSCSPISGHRSVSWYQQTPGQGLQFLFEYFSETQRNKGNFPGRFSGRQFSNSRSEMNVSTLELGDSALYLCASSSPGLAGEETQYFGPGTRLLVL.

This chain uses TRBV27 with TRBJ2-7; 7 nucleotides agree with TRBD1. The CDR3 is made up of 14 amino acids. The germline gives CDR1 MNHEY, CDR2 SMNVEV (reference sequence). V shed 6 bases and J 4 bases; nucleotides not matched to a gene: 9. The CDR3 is CASRQQGLGYEQYF. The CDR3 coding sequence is TGTGCCAGCAGGCAACAGGGGTTGGGTTACGAGCAGTACTTC.

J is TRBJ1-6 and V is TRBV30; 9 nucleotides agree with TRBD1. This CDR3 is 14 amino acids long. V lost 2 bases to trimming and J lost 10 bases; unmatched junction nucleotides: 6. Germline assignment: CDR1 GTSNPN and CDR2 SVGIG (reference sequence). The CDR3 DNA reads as TGTGCCTGGAGTATCCCGACAGGGGGGTCACCCCTCCACTTT. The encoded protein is CAWSIPTGGSPLHF.

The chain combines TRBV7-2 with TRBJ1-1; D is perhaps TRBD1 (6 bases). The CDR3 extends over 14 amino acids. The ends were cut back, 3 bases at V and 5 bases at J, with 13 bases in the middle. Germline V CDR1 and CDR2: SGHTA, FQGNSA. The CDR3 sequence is CASSFAGAGTEAFF. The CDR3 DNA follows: TGTGCCAGCAGCTTCGCAGGGGCAGGGACTGAAGCTTTCTTT.

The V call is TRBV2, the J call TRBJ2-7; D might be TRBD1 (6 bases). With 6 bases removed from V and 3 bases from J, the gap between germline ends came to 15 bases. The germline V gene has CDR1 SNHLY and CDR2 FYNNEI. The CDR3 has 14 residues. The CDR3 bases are TGTGCCAGCAGCCCCCGGACAGATAACTACGAGCAGTACTTC. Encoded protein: CASSPRTDNYEQYF. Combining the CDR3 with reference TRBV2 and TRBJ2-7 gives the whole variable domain EPEVTQTPSHQVTQMGQEVILRCVPISNHLYFYWYRQILGQKVEFLVSFYNNEISEKSEIFDDQFSVERPDGSNFTLKIRSTKLEDSAMYFCASSPRTDNYEQYFGPGTRLTVT.

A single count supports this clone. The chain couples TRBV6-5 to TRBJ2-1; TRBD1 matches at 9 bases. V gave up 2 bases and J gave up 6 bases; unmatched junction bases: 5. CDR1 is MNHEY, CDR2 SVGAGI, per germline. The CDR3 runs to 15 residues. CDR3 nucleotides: TGTGCCAGCAGTTACCTGACAGGGGGGGTCAATGAGCAGTTCTTC. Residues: CASSYLTGGVNEQFF.

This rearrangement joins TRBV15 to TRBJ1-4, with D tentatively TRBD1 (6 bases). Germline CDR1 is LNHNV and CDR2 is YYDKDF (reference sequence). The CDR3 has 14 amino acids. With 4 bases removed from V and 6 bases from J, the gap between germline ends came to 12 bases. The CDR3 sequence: CATSIQGDYEKLFF. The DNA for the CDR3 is TGTGCCACCAGCATACAGGGAGATTATGAAAAACTGTTTTTT.